This TCR beta chain derives from a study of T cells expressing NK-cell markers. Looking at the study overall: HCMV serostatus: seven of eight sequenced donors positive, one negative.

For each CDR3 protein, TCRdb gives one entry from its re-call of the 5' RACE reads, without DNA. The specimen's table records 500,000 to 700,000 distinct CDR3 sequences. The CDR3 runs to 16 residues. Per the germline V gene, CDR1 is DFQATT and CDR2 is SNEGSKA (reference sequence). Material for sequencing was blood T cells: a sorted CD56 or NKG2C T cell subset, CD4+ or CD8+ T cells, or bulk PBMC T cells (not recorded which). The chain recombines TRBV20-1 with TRBJ2-2; the TCRdb call, TRBD2, lacks DNA for checking. The TCR was taken from a man between 18 and 29 years old in good health. The CDR3 protein is CSARGLAGVQTGELFF.